This TCR beta chain was recovered during a study of T cells in Graves' hyperthyroidism and ophthalmopathy. There were TCR beta CDR3 regions amplified from RNA transcripts. First-round RT-PCR of the TCR CDR3 relied on the HTBI primer set. MiXCR, applied by TCRdb to the multiplex PCR reads, yields one record per CDR3 protein. Of around 800,000 distinct CDR3 sequences detected, 35% to 40% appear once; the ten largest clones hold more than 7%. Trimming removed 0 bases at V and 7 bases at J, with 9 bases between. The CDR3 runs to 13 residues. From germline, CDR1 is SQVTM and CDR2 ANQGSEA. Exclusion followed for patients with uncontrolled infection, other autoimmune disease, pregnancy or lactation. This clonotype was observed many times.

V gene TRBV29-1 combines with J gene TRBJ2-2, with D perhaps TRBD1 (6 bases). Sequenced sample: blood. The source is a man in his late teens or twenties with Graves' hyperthyroidism. CDR3 loop: CSVEERGGGELFF. In DNA form, the CDR3 reads TGCAGCGTTGAAGAGCGAGGGGGCGGGGAGCTGTTTTTT.